These 32 T cell receptor beta chains share one sample of origin, sequenced in a study of T cell changes during pregnancy in multiple sclerosis (dated by TCRdb to about 2019). The library was built by means of the immunoSEQ multiplex PCR assay. TCRdb mirrors the immuneACCESS table, restricted to in-frame sequences. Some clones are absent from its copies; in checked studies, under half trace to an unresolved V gene, and the reason for the others is unknown. The sample has tens of thousands of clones on record, 85% to 95% of them singletons. 0.3% to 0.4% of the sample belongs to the ten largest clones. The specimen was CD4+ T cells from peripheral blood mononuclear cells, collected in the third trimester of pregnancy. The receptors originated from a female donor in good health, enrolled as a control in a pregnancy study.

This rearrangement joins TRBV28 to TRBJ1-2; 11 bases map to TRBD1. V lost 7 bases and J lost 8; bases outside the gene matches: 9. Germline V lookup: CDR1 MDHEN, CDR2 SYDVKM. The CDR3 is 14 residues long. The CDR3, as DNA: TGTGCCAGCATCCCGGGACAGGGGGGAGAAGGCTACACCTTC. It codes for CASIPGQGGEGYTF.

The chain has TRBV5-8 and TRBJ2-2, with 7 bases identical to TRBD1. Germline CDR1 SGHTS, CDR2 YDEGEE. With 3 bases clipped from V and 7 bases from J, the junction kept 6 bases outside the gene matches. The CDR3 length is 14 residues. The CDR3 reads CASSWGDRDGELFF. The CDR3 region has the DNA TGTGCCAGCAGCTGGGGCGACAGGGACGGGGAGCTGTTTTTT.

The V call is TRBV30, the J call TRBJ1-6, with TRBD1 matching over 7 bases. V was pared by 1 base and J by 11 bases, with 5 bases of the junction left unmatched. Germline values: CDR1 GTSNPN, CDR2 SVGIG (reference sequence). This CDR3 region has 13 residues. This CDR3 reads CAWSGDSQPPLHF. As DNA, the CDR3 is TGTGCCTGGAGTGGGGACAGTCAGCCACCCCTCCACTTT.

The chain employs TRBV28 and TRBJ1-1, with 8 positions matching TRBD1. Germline V gene lookup returns CDR1 MDHEN and CDR2 SYDVKM. J lost 6 bases, V lost 4 bases, and 13 bases had no gene match. The CDR3 consists of 16 residues. The CDR3, as DNA: TGTGCCAGCAGTTCAATGGGACAGGATTTTGACGCTGAAGCTTTCTTT. Residues: CASSSMGQDFDAEAFF.

V and J are TRBV6-1 and TRBJ2-6, with a tentative D call TRBD1 (5 bases). This CDR3 has 15 residues. V lost 8 bases and J 0 bases, leaving 11 bases between the germline ends. CDR1 and CDR2 from the germline V gene are MNHNS and SASEGT. The CDR3 is CASLETASGANVLTF. The CDR3 DNA follows: TGTGCCAGCCTTGAGACAGCCTCTGGGGCCAACGTCCTGACTTTC.

The V call is TRBV4-2, the J call TRBJ2-2; 8 bases line up with TRBD2. Germline V gene lookup returns CDR1 LGHNA and CDR2 YNFKEQ. The CDR3 spans 16 residues. The junction had 10 bases not matched to a gene; V was cut back by 0 bases and J by 10 bases. CDR3: CASSQDTGGASEELFF. CDR3 sequence (DNA): TGTGCCAGCAGCCAAGATACCGGGGGGGCTAGCGAGGAGCTGTTTTTT.

The chain carries TRBV12-5 and TRBJ2-1, with no clear D. The CDR3 runs 11 residues. The ends were cut back, 6 bases at V and 7 bases at J, with 7 bases in the middle. Germline CDR1 is LGHNT and CDR2 is FRNRAP. The CDR3 DNA follows: TGTGCTAGTGGCCCTGAGAATGAGCAGTTCTTC. The encoded protein is CASGPENEQFF.

The V and J genes are TRBV5-4 and TRBJ1-2; 12 bases are a match to TRBD1. CDR1 SGHNT and CDR2 YYREEE come from the germline V gene (reference sequence). The CDR3 runs 15 residues. After removal of 2 bases from V and 7 bases from J, the junction contained 6 bases not matched to a gene. CDR3 nucleotide sequence: TGTGCCAGCAGCTTCCCGGGACAGGGGGCTAGTGGCTACACCTTC. It encodes CASSFPGQGASGYTF.

The chain links TRBV5-1 to TRBJ2-7, with no clear D. The CDR3 loop spans 14 amino acids. The V gene lost 1 base and the J gene lost 2 bases, with 10 bases spanning the gap. CDR1 SGHRS and CDR2 YFSETQ come from the germline V gene. The CDR3 region has the DNA TGCGCCAGCAGCTTGATGGCCGAACCCTACGAGCAGTACTTC. Protein sequence: CASSLMAEPYEQYF.

The chain has TRBV13 and TRBJ1-5; D may be TRBD1 (6 bases). The V gene's germline CDR1 is PRHDT and CDR2 FYEKMQ (reference sequence). The CDR3 has 13 residues. With 5 bases removed from V and 7 bases from J, the gap between germline ends came to 12 bases. The DNA for the CDR3 is TGTGCCAGCAGCCCACAGGGAGAGCAGCCCCAGCATTTT. This translates into CASSPQGEQPQHF.

This rearrangement joins TRBV18 to TRBJ1-2; 8 positions match TRBD1. From germline, CDR1 is KGHSH and CDR2 LQKENI. Germline trimming cut 4 bases from V and 5 bases from J; bases unmatched to any gene: 9. This CDR3 region has 15 residues. The CDR3 here is CASSQIQGVEYGYTF. CDR3 in DNA: TGTGCCAGCTCACAAATACAGGGGGTCGAATATGGCTACACCTTC.

The CDR3 sequence: CSVAGFRTVMGTF. The DNA for the CDR3 is TGCAGCGTGGCAGGGTTTAGGACCGTTATGGGGACCTTC. The chain employs TRBV29-1 and TRBJ1-2, with D perhaps TRBD1 (5 bases). The germline V and J ends were trimmed by 6 bases and 14 bases, with 25 bases remaining between them. The CDR3 contains 13 residues. The germline V gene encodes CDR1 SQVTM and CDR2 ANQGSEA.

The genes are TRBV19 and TRBJ2-2, with D maybe TRBD1 (5 bases). Germline V gene data show CDR1 as LNHDA and CDR2 as SQIVND (reference sequence). Trimming took off 3 bases at V and 5 bases at J, with 13 bases between the two ends. The CDR3 totals 15 residues. The CDR3 loop is CASSIGLRTTGELFF. The CDR3 DNA follows: TGTGCCAGTAGTATTGGGCTGCGGACAACCGGGGAGCTGTTTTTT.

In DNA form, the CDR3 reads TGTGCCAGCAGCCAACGGACTAGCGGGGGAGTCGGTGAGCAGTTCTTC. Translating gives CASSQRTSGGVGEQFF. This chain links TRBV5-4 with TRBJ2-1; TRBD2 matches 13 bases. Germline V gene sequence: CDR1 SGHNT, CDR2 YYREEE (reference sequence). This CDR3 has 16 residues. With V trimmed by 4 bases and J by 9 bases, 10 bases remained unmatched.

The count of this clone is one. The chain joins TRBV30 to TRBJ1-4; possibly TRBD1 for D (5 bases). The CDR3 runs 12 residues. Trimming shortened V by 5 bases and J by 1 base, and 5 bases separated the two germline ends. In germline, CDR1 is GTSNPN, CDR2 SVGIG (reference sequence). CDR3 DNA sequence: TGTGCCTGGGACAGAACTAATGAAAAACTGTTTTTT. This gives the protein CAWDRTNEKLFF.

J is TRBJ2-2 and V is TRBV7-9; TRBD2 is a possible D gene (6 bases). V lost 1 base, J lost 5 bases, and 14 bases lay in between. The germline gives CDR1 SEHNR, CDR2 FQNEAQ (reference sequence). This CDR3 has 16 residues. The CDR3 here is CASSLVAGLGTGELFF. DNA for the CDR3: TGTGCCAGCAGCTTAGTCGCGGGGTTGGGGACCGGGGAGCTGTTTTTT. Drawing the rest from reference TRBV7-9 and TRBJ2-2, the complete variable domain is DTGVSQNPRHKITKRGQNVTFRCDPISEHNRLYWYRQTLGQGPEFLTYFQNEAQLEKSRLLSDRFSAERPKGSFSTLEIQRTEQGDSAMYLCASSLVAGLGTGELFFGEGSRLTVL.

The V gene is TRBV14, the J gene TRBJ1-1, with TRBD1 matching over 8 bases. After removal of 4 bases from V and 0 bases from J, the junction contained 1 base not matched to a gene. The length of the CDR3 is 14 residues. Per the germline V gene, CDR1 is SGHDN and CDR2 is FVKESK. The CDR3 region is CASSRTGMNTEAFF. CDR3 DNA: TGTGCCAGCAGCCGGACAGGGATGAACACTGAAGCTTTCTTT.

The table lists this clone with a count of one. The V call is TRBV7-2, the J call TRBJ2-3; TRBD2 is a possible D gene (6 bases). The CDR3 consists of 15 residues. The germline V gene has CDR1 SGHTA and CDR2 FQGNSA. The V end lost 6 bases, the J end lost 1 base, and 14 bases lay between the germline ends. CDR3 nucleotides: TGTGCCAGCAGGGGGCCTAGCGAGGGCACAGATACGCAGTATTTT. Its protein is CASRGPSEGTDTQYF.

V usage is TRBV30 and J usage is TRBJ2-7; the D gene is possibly TRBD2 (5 bases). Germline V lookup: CDR1 GTSNPN, CDR2 SVGIG (reference sequence). This CDR3 has 14 residues. The ends were cut back, 2 bases at V and 3 bases at J, with 14 bases in the middle. The CDR3, as DNA: TGTGCCTGGAGTCCCGACGGGGTGGTCTACGAGCAGTACTTC. Its translation is CAWSPDGVVYEQYF.

The V and J genes are TRBV5-4 and TRBJ1-4, with a weak D call TRBD1 (6 bases). The germline V gene has CDR1 SGHNT and CDR2 YYREEE (reference sequence). Trimming left V 0 bases short and J 0 bases short, with 9 bases between. The CDR3 sequence is 16 residues long. The CDR3, as DNA: TGTGCCAGCAGCTTGGCCGGACAGTCAACTAATGAAAAACTGTTTTTT. The encoded protein is CASSLAGQSTNEKLFF.

The chain links TRBV2 to TRBJ2-2; D perhaps matches TRBD2 (5 bases). V lost 6 bases and J 5 bases, leaving 7 bases between the germline ends. CDR1 SNHLY and CDR2 FYNNEI come from the germline V gene. This CDR3 spans 12 amino acids. The CDR3 DNA sequence: TGTGCCAGCAGAACGGGGACCGGGGAGCTGTTTTTT. Its translation is CASRTGTGELFF.

The chain combines TRBV19 with TRBJ1-5; TRBD1 is a possible D gene (6 bases). The CDR3 is made up of 15 amino acids. CDR1 and CDR2 (germline): LNHDA, SQIVND (reference sequence). Trimming stripped 6 bases from V and 3 bases from J, with 15 bases between. The CDR3 DNA reads as TGTGCCAGTAGAAACAGGGAAGTTCTCAATCAGCCCCAGCATTTT. The encoded protein is CASRNREVLNQPQHF.

The chain recombines TRBV9 with TRBJ2-2; no definite D call. Trimming took 0 bases from V and 5 from J, leaving 8 bases between them. This CDR3 region has 14 residues. Germline CDR1 and CDR2: SGDLS and YYNGEE. CDR3 DNA: TGTGCCAGCAGCGTAGGGCCATCAACCGGGGAGCTGTTTTTT. It encodes CASSVGPSTGELFF.

The chain recombines TRBV30 with TRBJ2-3, with 8 bases identical to TRBD2. The CDR3 is 14 amino acids. After removal of 5 bases from V and 1 base from J, the junction contained 5 bases not matched to a gene. The V gene's germline CDR1 is GTSNPN and CDR2 SVGIG (reference sequence). The CDR3 is CAWGPGLGTDTQYF. DNA for the CDR3: TGTGCCTGGGGCCCGGGACTAGGCACAGATACGCAGTATTTT. Full variable domain (outside the CDR3, taken from reference TRBV30 and TRBJ2-3): SQTIHQWPATLVQPVGSPLSLECTVEGTSNPNLYWYRQAAGRGLQLLFYSVGIGQISSEVPQNLSASRPQDRQFILSSKKLLLSDSGFYLCAWGPGLGTDTQYFGPGTRLTVL.

A few counts support this clone. The V gene is TRBV2, the J gene TRBJ2-7; TRBD2 might be the D (6 bases). The CDR3 is 13 residues long. The germline V gene has CDR1 SNHLY and CDR2 FYNNEI. Between the trimmed V and J ends, which lost 1 base and 6 bases, there was a span of 10 bases. The chain's CDR3 is CASSEVLAVEQYF. The CDR3 nucleotides read TGTGCCAGCAGTGAAGTACTAGCTGTCGAGCAGTACTTC. Filled out from reference TRBV2 and TRBJ2-7, the complete variable domain reads EPEVTQTPSHQVTQMGQEVILRCVPISNHLYFYWYRQILGQKVEFLVSFYNNEISEKSEIFDDQFSVERPDGSNFTLKIRSTKLEDSAMYFCASSEVLAVEQYFGPGTRLTVT.

The V call is TRBV5-1, the J call TRBJ2-5; TRBD1 agrees at 9 bases. The end of the DNA fits TRBJ2-7 better, so the J call may be wrong. This CDR3 has 14 residues. The germline gives CDR1 SGHRS, CDR2 YFSETQ. The CDR3 region has the DNA TGCGCCAGCAGCTCGCAGGGGACAGGGAACGAGCAGTACTTC. Its translation: CASSSQGTGNEQYF.

This clone was recorded once. The rearrangement uses TRBV11-2 and TRBJ2-2; D might be TRBD1 (6 bases). Trimming shortened V by 3 bases and J by 0 bases, and 14 bases separated the two germline ends. From germline, CDR1 is SGHAT and CDR2 FQNNGV. This CDR3 comprises 17 residues. The CDR3 nucleotides are TGTGCCAGCAGCTTTTTCTTGGGACACTCGAACACCGGGGAGCTGTTTTTT. It yields the protein CASSFFLGHSNTGELFF.

The chain is built from TRBV7-2 and TRBJ2-1; TRBD2 aligns across 14 bases. The germline V gene encodes CDR1 SGHTA and CDR2 FQGNSA. With V trimmed by 5 bases and J by 7 bases, 4 bases remained unmatched. The CDR3 totals 15 residues. CDR3 protein: CASSPRTSGRNEQFF. CDR3 nucleotides: TGTGCCAGCAGCCCCCGGACTAGCGGGAGGAATGAGCAGTTCTTC.

The chain links TRBV5-4 to TRBJ2-2; D perhaps matches TRBD2 (6 bases). The germline V and J ends were trimmed by 2 bases and 5 bases, with 16 bases remaining between them. This CDR3 has 16 residues. The germline V gene encodes CDR1 SGHNT and CDR2 YYREEE (reference sequence). The CDR3 sequence is CASSLGAGTVTGELFF. For the CDR3, the DNA is TGTGCCAGCAGCTTAGGCGCGGGAACGGTGACCGGGGAGCTGTTTTTT.

This clone was seen a few times. The chain uses TRBV5-4 and TRBJ2-3; 7 bases fit TRBD2. CDR1 is SGHNT, CDR2 YYREEE, per germline (reference sequence). The CDR3 is made up of 15 amino acids. The junction had 6 bases not matched to a gene; V was cut back by 4 bases and J by 1 base. CDR3 sequence reads: CASSPGGAGTDTQYF. The CDR3 nucleotides are TGTGCCAGCAGCCCGGGGGGAGCGGGCACAGATACGCAGTATTTT. Together with reference TRBV5-4 and TRBJ2-3, the CDR3 gives the full variable domain: ETGVTQSPTHLIKTRGQQVTLRCSSQSGHNTVSWYQQALGQGPQFIFQYYREEENGRGNFPPRFSGLQFPNYSSELNVNALELDDSALYLCASSPGGAGTDTQYFGPGTRLTVL.

The chain couples TRBV29-1 to TRBJ2-6, with TRBD1 matching over 7 bases. Per germline, CDR1 SQVTM and CDR2 ANQGSEA. The CDR3 consists of 15 residues. Trimming at V came to 6 bases and at J to 2 bases, leaving 7 bases not matched to a gene. CDR3 sequence (DNA): TGCAGCGTGGCACAAGGGGGCGCTGGGGCCAACGTCCTGACTTTC. Translation: CSVAQGGAGANVLTF.

The chain combines TRBV6-1 with TRBJ1-6; perhaps TRBD1 as D (5 bases). This CDR3 contains 13 residues. Deletions cut 5 bases from V and 10 bases from J, with 12 bases between. The germline CDR1 and CDR2 sequences are MNHNS and SASEGT. CDR3 sequence reads: CASSPYPGSPLHF. CDR3 coding DNA: TGTGCCAGCAGTCCATACCCAGGGTCACCCCTCCACTTT.